This note documents a single TCR beta chain sequence. The data are from a study of blood T cell repertoires in COVID-19. Original data processing: It was from reference gene primer amplification that nucleated cell counts were estimated. Libraries were prepared by immunoSEQ multiplex PCR; TCRdb keeps only in-frame clonotypes and omits some of them. V, J and clone size are taken as reported in that table, and D and trimming were inferred from the DNA itself. The data contain about 150,000 clones, 75% to 90% of them seen just once; the ten biggest clones take up roughly 15%. Germline-derived CDR1 and CDR2 are SQVTM and ANQGSEA. CDR3 length: 12 amino acids. The germline V and J ends were trimmed by 3 bases and 3 bases, with 8 bases remaining between them.

The sequenced sample was peripheral blood. This receptor was taken from a woman aged 40 to 49 with acute or convalescent COVID-19. The chain joins TRBV29-1 to TRBJ1-2; D ambiguous. CDR3 region: CSVDYLYYGYTF. DNA for the CDR3: TGCAGCGTTGATTATCTGTACTATGGCTACACCTTC.